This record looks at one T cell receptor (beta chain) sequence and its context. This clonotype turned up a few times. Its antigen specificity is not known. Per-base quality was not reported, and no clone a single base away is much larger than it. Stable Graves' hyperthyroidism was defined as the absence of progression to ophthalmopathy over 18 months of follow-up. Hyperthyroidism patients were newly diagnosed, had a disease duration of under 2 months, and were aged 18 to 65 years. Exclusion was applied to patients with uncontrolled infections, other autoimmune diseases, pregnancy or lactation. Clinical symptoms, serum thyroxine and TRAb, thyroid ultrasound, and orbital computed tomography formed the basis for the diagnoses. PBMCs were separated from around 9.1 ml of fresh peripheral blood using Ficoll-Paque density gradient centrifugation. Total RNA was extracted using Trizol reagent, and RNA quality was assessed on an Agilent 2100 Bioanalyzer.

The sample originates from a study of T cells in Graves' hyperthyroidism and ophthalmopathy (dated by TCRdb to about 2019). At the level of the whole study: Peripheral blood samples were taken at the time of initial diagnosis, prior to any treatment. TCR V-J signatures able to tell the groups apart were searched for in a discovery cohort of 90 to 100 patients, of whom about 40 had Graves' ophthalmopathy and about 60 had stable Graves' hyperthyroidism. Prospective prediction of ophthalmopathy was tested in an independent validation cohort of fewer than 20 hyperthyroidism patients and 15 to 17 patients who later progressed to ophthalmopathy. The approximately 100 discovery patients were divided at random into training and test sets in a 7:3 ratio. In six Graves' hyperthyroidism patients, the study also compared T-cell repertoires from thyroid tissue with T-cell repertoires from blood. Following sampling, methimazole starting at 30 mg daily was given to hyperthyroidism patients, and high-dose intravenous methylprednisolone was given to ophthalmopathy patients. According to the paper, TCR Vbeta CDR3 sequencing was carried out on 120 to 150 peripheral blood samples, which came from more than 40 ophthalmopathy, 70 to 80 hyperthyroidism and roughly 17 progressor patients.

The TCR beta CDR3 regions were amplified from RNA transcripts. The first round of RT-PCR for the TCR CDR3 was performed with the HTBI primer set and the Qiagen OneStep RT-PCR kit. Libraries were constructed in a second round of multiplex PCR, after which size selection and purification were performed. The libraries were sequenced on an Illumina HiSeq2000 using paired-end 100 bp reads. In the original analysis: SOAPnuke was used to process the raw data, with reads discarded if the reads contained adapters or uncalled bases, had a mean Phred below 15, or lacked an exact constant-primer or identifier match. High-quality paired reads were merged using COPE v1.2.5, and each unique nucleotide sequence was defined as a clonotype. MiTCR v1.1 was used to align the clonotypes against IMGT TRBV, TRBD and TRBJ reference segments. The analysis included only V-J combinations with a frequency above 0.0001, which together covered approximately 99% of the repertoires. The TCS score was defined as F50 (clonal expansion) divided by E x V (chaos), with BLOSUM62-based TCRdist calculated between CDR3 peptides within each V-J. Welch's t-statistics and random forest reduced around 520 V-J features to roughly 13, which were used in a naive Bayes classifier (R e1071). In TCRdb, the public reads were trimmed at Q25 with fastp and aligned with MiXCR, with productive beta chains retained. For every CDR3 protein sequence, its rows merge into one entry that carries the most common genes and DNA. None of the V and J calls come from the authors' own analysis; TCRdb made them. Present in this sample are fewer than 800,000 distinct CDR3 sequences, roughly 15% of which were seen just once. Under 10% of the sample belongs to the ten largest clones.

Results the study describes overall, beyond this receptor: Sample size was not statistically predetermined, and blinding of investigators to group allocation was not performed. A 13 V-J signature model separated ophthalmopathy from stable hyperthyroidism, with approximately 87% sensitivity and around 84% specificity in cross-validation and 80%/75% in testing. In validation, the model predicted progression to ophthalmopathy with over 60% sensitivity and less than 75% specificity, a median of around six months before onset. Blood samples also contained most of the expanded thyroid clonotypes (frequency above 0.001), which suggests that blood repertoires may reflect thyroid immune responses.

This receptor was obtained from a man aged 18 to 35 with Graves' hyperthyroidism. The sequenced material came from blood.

The nucleotide sequence reads as follows: TGTGCCAGCAGCTCCACCCGGGGGGCCTACGAGCAGTACTTC. Translated, this is CASSSTRGAYEQYF. This chain is built from TRBV7-9 and TRBJ2-7; TRBD2 matches 7 bases in the middle. Sequences SEHNR (CDR1) and FQNEAQ (CDR2) are obtained from the germline V gene (reference sequence). Clipping removes 4 bases from V and 2 bases from J, with 5 as the unmatched junction base count. The CDR3 has 14 amino acids, counting the end cysteine and phenylalanine. The retained sequence is limited to the CDR3, 42 bases, with the frame set at the first base.